This T cell receptor (beta chain) is from a study of blood T cell dynamics during melanoma immunotherapy. Study context: First-line therapy was either pembrolizumab or nivolumab with ipilimumab for metastatic melanoma.

General study findings and limits: The study could not tell melanoma-specific clones from general immune activation.

As for time point: week 3, after first cycle of checkpoint inhibitor. In the case of this clone: Its specificity is not known.

DNA loading was fixed at 350 ng for all bulk PBMC samples. Generated by immunoSEQ multiplex PCR, the TCRdb table keeps only in-frame clones and is missing some. The sample yields 4,300 or so clones, about 79% seen once. Sequencing was performed on blood, taken from a patient treated with checkpoint blockade. This receptor was taken from a human donor with melanoma.

The chain's CDR3 is CASSQGDRVGYEQYF. The DNA of the CDR3 is TGTGCCAGCAGCCAGGGGGACAGGGTTGGCTACGAGCAGTACTTC. The chain uses TRBV14 and TRBJ2-7; 9 nucleotides agree with TRBD1. Per germline, CDR1 SGHDN and CDR2 FVKESK. The ends lost 3 bases at V and 3 bases at J; junction bases unmatched: 6. The CDR3 is 15 amino acids.